The TCR beta chain described here comes from a study of blood T cell repertoires in COVID-19 (dated by TCRdb to 2018 to 2021). Background on the whole study: Samples from collaborators originated in the United States, Italy and Spain and spanned both the acute and convalescent phases of COVID-19. A freely available public database, intended as a resource for researchers studying the immune response to SARS-CoV-2, is where the repertoires were released. HLA class I and class II types, where available, came from metadata supplied by the sample provider rather than from assay-based typing. A de-identified subject ID, COVID-19 status, age in years and sex were almost always included in the sample metadata. Deeply sampled blood TCRbeta repertoires from subjects exposed to, actively infected with, or recovered from COVID-19 were included in the dataset. The samples were drawn from the first 160 participants of the ongoing ImmuneRACE study and from more than 1,000 subjects provided by 6 global collaborators. The material from the prospective study consisted of cDNA or gDNA derived from T cells, B-cell-depleted T cells, or PBMCs. Beyond this particular receptor, the publication reports: Clinical and demographic metadata were provided uncurated, with the amount varying by source and participant.

CDR1 is given as KGHSH and CDR2 as LQKENI, both from the germline V gene. Counted from cysteine to phenylalanine, this CDR3 has 14 amino acids. The sequence is cut down to CDR3 DNA, 42 bases in frame from base 1. At the junction V is shortened by 8 bases and J by 4 bases, with 14 bases in between. TCRbeta CDR3 regions were amplified from genomic DNA by means of the immunoSEQ Assay, a bias-controlled multiplex PCR. The published analysis was carried out like this. Within the assay, amplification of reference gene primers was used to estimate how many nucleated cells each sample contained. Sequence reads were collapsed and filtered to measure the absolute abundance of every unique TCRbeta CDR3 rearrangement. For each sample, productive Simpson clonality was calculated as the square root of Simpson's diversity index over productive rearrangements. Imported from immuneACCESS, the table was reduced by TCRdb to in-frame sequences with V and J called. These copies leave out some clones; in studies compared against another copy, an unresolved V gene accounts for under half, and the cause of the remainder is not known. V, J and clone size derive from that table, while D and trimming were established from the DNA sequence. This sample gives about 150,000 clones in total; 84% of them show up just once. The top ten hold more than 40% of the sample.

About this clone: It has no known antigen specificity. There are no base qualities to consult, and no much larger clone falls within one base.

Collaborating institutions collected whole blood in K2EDTA tubes following their own protocols. For TCRbeta analysis, collaborator samples were shipped as frozen whole blood, as isolated PBMCs, or as DNA extracted from either sample type. The chain uses TRBV18 and TRBJ2-2; TRBD2 is a possible D gene, resting on 6 matching bases. The receptor was isolated from a human donor in a cohort sampled during active COVID-19. Sequenced input: peripheral blood. DNA sequence: TGTGCCAGCGAAAGCGGGCCCTTCACCGGGGAGCTGTTTTTT. This sequence encodes CASESGPFTGELFF.